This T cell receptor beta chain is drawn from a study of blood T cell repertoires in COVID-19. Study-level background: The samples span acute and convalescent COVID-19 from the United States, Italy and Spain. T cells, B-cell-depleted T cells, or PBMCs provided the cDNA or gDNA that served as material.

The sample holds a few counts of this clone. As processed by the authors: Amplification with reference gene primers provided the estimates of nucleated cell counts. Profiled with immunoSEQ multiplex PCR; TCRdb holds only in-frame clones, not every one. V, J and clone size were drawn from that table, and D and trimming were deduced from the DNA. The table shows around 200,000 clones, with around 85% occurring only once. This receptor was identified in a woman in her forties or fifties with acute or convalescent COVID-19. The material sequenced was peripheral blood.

The CDR3 loop reads CASSLATGTHYEQYF. As DNA, the CDR3 is TGTGCCAGCAGCTTAGCTACGGGAACTCACTACGAGCAGTACTTC. The V call is TRBV7-8, the J call TRBJ2-7; a possible D gene is TRBD2 (5 bases). Germline V CDR1 and CDR2: SGHVS, FQNEAQ. This CDR3 comprises 15 residues. V was cut by 0 bases and J by 3 bases, with 12 bases left in between.